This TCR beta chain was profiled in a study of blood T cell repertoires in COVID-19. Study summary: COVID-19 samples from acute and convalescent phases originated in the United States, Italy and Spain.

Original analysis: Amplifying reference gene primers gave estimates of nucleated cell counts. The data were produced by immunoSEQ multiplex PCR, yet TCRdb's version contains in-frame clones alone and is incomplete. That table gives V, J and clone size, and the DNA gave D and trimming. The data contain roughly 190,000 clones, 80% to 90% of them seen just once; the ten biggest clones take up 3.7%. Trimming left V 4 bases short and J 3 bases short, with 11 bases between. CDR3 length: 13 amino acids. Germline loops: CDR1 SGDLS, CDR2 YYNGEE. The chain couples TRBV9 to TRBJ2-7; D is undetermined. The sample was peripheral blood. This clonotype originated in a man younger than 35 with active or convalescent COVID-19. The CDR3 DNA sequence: TGTGCCAGCAGCCCTTCCGCGTACTACGAGCAGTACTTC. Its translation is CASSPSAYYEQYF. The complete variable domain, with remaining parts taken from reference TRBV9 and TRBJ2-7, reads DSGVTQTPKHLITATGQRVTLRCSPRSGDLSVYWYQQSLDQGLQFLIQYYNGEERAKGNILERFSAQQFPDLHSELNLSSLELGDSALYFCASSPSAYYEQYFGPGTRLTVT.